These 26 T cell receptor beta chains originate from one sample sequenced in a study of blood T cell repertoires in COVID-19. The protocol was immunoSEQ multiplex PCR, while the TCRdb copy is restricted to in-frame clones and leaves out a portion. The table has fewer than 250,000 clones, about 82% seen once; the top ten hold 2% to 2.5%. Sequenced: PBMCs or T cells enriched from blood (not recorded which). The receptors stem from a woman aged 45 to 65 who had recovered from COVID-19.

The CDR3 DNA sequence: TGTGCCAGCAGTTACGACAGGGGGAGGAAGACCCAGTACTTC. Protein sequence: CASSYDRGRKTQYF. The chain links TRBV6-6 to TRBJ2-5; TRBD1 matches 9 bases. The CDR3 has 14 residues. Per germline, CDR1 MNHNY and CDR2 SVGAGI (reference sequence). Trimming removed 2 bases from V and 6 bases from J; junction bases left unmatched: 4.

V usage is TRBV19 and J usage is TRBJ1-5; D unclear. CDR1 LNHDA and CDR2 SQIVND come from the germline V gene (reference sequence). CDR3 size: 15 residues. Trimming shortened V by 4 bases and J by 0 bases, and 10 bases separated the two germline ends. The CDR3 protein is CASSRNRYSNQPQHF. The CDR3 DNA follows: TGTGCCAGTAGTAGGAACAGATATAGCAATCAGCCCCAGCATTTT.

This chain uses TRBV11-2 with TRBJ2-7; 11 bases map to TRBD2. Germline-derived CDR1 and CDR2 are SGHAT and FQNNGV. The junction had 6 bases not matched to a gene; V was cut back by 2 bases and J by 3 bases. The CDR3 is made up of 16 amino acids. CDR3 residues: CASSLTLTSGSYEQYF. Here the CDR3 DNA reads TGTGCCAGCAGCTTAACTCTAACTAGCGGGAGCTACGAGCAGTACTTC.

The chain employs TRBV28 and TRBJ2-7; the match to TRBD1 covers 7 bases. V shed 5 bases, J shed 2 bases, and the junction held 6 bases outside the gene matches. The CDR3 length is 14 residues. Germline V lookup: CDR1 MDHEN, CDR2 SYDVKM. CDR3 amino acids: CASSLTGRPYEQYF. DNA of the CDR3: TGTGCCAGCAGTCTGACAGGGAGACCCTACGAGCAGTACTTC.

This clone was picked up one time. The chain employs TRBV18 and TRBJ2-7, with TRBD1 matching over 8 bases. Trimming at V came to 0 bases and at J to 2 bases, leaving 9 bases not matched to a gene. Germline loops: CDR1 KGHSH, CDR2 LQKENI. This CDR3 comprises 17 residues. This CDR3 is CASSPPVVDREPYEQYF. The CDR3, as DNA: TGTGCCAGCTCACCACCGGTAGTGGACAGGGAACCCTACGAGCAGTACTTC.

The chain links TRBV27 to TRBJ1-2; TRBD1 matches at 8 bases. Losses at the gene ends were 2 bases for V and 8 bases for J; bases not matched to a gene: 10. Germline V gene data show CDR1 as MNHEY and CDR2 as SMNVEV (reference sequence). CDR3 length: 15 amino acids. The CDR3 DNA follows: TGTGCCAGCAGTTTAGGTTTCCGGGACAGGTGGGGCTACACCTTC. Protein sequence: CASSLGFRDRWGYTF.

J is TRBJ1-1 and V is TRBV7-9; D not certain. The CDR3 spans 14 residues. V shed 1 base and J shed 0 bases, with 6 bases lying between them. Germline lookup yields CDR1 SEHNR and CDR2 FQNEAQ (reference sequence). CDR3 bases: TGTGCCAGCAGCTTAGACAACCTGAACACTGAAGCTTTCTTT. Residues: CASSLDNLNTEAFF. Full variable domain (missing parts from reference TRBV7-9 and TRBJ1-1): DTGVSQNPRHKITKRGQNVTFRCDPISEHNRLYWYRQTLGQGPEFLTYFQNEAQLEKSRLLSDRFSAERPKGSFSTLEIQRTEQGDSAMYLCASSLDNLNTEAFFGQGTRLTVV.

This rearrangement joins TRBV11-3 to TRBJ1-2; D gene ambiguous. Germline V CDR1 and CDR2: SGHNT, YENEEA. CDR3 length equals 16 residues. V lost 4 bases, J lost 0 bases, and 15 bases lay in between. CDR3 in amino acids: CASSSRRREANYGYTF. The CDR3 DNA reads TGTGCCAGCAGCTCCCGAAGGCGGGAAGCTAACTATGGCTACACCTTC. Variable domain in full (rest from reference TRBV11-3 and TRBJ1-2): EAGVVQSPRYKIIEKKQPVAFWCNPISGHNTLYWYLQNLGQGPELLIRYENEEAVDDSQLPKDRFSAERLKGVDSTLKIQPAELGDSAVYLCASSSRRREANYGYTFGSGTRLTVV.

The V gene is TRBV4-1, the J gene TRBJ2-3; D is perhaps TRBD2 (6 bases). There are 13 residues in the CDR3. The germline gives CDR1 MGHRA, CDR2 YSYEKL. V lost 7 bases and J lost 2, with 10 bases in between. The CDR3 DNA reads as TGCGCCAGCACCCGGACTACCACAGATACGCAGTATTTT. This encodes CASTRTTTDTQYF.

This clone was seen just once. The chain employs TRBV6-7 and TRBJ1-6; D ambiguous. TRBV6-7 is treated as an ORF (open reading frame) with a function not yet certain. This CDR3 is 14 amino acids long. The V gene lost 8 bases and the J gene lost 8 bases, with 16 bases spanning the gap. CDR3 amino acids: CASFRCALYSPLHF. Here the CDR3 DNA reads TGTGCCAGCTTTCGTTGCGCTTTGTATTCACCCCTCCACTTT.

The DNA for the CDR3 is TGTGCCAGCAGCCCAAGTCCCGGGACTAGTTCTGGGGCCAACGTCCTGACTTTC. Translation: CASSPSPGTSSGANVLTF. The chain uses TRBV7-6 and TRBJ2-6; 8 bases are a match to TRBD2. CDR1 is SGHVS, CDR2 FNYEAQ, per germline. There are 18 residues in the CDR3. Trimming cost V 5 bases and J 1 base; bases outside gene matches: 10.

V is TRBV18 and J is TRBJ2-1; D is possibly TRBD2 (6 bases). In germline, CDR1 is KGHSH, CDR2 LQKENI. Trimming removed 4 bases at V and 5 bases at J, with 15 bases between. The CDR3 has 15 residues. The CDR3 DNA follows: TGTGCCAGCTCACAGAACGGGGGAACTAACAATGAGCAGTTCTTC. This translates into CASSQNGGTNNEQFF.

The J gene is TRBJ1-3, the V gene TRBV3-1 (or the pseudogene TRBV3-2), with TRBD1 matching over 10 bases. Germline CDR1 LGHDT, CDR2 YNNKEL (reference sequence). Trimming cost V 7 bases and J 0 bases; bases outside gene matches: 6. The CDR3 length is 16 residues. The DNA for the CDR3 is TGTGCCAGCACCACGGGACAGGGGCCCTCTGGAAACACCATATATTTT. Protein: CASTTGQGPSGNTIYF.

In DNA, the CDR3 is TGTGCCAGCAGCCCCGCCTTGATCCCGGAGGGGATTCAGTACTTC. Protein product: CASSPALIPEGIQYF. V usage is TRBV9 and J usage is TRBJ2-4; D is possibly TRBD2 (6 bases). Germline CDR1 SGDLS, CDR2 YYNGEE. The ends were cut back, 4 bases at V and 10 bases at J, with 21 bases in the middle. The CDR3 is 15 residues long. The entire variable domain, with the rest obtained from reference TRBV9 and TRBJ2-4, is as follows: DSGVTQTPKHLITATGQRVTLRCSPRSGDLSVYWYQQSLDQGLQFLIQYYNGEERAKGNILERFSAQQFPDLHSELNLSSLELGDSALYFCASSPALIPEGIQYFGAGTRLSVL.

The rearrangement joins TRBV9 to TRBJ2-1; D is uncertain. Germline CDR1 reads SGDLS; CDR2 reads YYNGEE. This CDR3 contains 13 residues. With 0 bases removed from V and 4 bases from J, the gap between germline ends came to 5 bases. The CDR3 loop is CASSVAQYNEQFF. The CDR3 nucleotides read TGTGCCAGCAGCGTAGCACAGTACAATGAGCAGTTCTTC.

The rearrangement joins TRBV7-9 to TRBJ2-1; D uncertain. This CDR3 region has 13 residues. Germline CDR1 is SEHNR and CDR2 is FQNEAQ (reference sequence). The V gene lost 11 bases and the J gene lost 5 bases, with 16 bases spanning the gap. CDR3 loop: CAGGSENNNEQFF. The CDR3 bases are TGTGCCGGTGGCAGCGAGAATAACAATGAGCAGTTCTTC.

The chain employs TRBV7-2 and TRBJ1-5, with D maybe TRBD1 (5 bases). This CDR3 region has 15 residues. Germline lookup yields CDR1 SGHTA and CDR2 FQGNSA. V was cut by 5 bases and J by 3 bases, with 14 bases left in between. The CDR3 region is CASSPEQVYNQPQHF. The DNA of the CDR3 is TGTGCCAGCAGCCCAGAACAGGTTTACAATCAGCCCCAGCATTTT.

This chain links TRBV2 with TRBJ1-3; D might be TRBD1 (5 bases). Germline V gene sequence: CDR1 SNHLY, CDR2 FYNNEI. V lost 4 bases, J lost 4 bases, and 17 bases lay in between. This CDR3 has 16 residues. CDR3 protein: CASSGAQGVKGNTIYF. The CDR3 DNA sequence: TGTGCCAGCAGTGGAGCCCAGGGTGTTAAAGGAAACACCATATATTTT. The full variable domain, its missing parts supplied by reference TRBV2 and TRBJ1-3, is EPEVTQTPSHQVTQMGQEVILRCVPISNHLYFYWYRQILGQKVEFLVSFYNNEISEKSEIFDDQFSVERPDGSNFTLKIRSTKLEDSAMYFCASSGAQGVKGNTIYFGEGSWLTVV.

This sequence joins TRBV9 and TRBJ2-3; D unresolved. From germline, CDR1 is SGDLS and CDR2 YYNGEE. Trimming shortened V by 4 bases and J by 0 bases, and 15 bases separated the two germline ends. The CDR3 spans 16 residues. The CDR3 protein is CASSLRTGTSTDTQYF. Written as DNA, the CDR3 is TGTGCCAGCAGCTTACGAACTGGTACTAGCACAGATACGCAGTATTTT.

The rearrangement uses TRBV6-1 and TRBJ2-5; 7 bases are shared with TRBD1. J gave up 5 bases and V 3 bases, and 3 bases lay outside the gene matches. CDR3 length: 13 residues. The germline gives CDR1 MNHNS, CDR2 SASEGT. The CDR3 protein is CASSENRGETQYF. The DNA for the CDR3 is TGTGCCAGCAGTGAGAACAGGGGTGAGACCCAGTACTTC.

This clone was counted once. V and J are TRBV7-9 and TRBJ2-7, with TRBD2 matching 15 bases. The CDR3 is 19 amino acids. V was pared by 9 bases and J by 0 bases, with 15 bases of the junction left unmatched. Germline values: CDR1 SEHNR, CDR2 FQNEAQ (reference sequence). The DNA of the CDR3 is TGTGCCAGTAACGCCGCCCCGGGACTAGCGGGGGGTAACTCCTACGAGCAGTACTTC. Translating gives CASNAAPGLAGGNSYEQYF.

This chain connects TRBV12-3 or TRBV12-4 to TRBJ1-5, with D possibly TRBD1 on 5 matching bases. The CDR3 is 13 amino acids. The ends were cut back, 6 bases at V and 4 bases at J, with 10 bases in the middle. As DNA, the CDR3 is TGTGCCAGCAGCACTCAGGGAAATCAGCCCCAGCATTTT. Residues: CASSTQGNQPQHF.

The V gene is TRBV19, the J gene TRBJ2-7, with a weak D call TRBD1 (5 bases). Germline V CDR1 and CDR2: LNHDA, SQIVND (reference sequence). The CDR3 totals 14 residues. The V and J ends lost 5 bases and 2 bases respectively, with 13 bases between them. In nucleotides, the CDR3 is TGTGCCAGTAGTGAGAAGACAGTCCCCTACGAGCAGTACTTC. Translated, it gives CASSEKTVPYEQYF.

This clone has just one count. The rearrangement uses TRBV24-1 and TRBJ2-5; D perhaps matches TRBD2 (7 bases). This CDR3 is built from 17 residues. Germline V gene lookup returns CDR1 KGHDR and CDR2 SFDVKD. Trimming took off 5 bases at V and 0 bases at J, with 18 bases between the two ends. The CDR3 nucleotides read TGTGCCACCAGTGCGGGGGCGCGGGGGACAAACCAAGAGACCCAGTACTTC. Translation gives CATSAGARGTNQETQYF.

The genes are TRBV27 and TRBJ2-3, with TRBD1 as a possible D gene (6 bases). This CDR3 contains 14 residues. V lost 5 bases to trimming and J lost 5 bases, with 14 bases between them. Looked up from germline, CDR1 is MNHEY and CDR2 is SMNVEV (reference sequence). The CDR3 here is CASSRAGAGDTQYF. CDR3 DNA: TGTGCCAGCAGTAGGGCAGGGGCAGGAGATACGCAGTATTTT.

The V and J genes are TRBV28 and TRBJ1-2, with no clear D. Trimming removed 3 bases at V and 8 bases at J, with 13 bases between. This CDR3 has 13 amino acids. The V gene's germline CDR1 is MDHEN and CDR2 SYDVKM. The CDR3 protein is CASSFGLPLGYTF. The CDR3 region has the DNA TGTGCCAGCAGTTTTGGACTACCCCTGGGCTACACCTTC.